One sample yielded the 21 T cell receptor beta chains listed below, sequenced in a study of cytomegalovirus exposure and HLA in healthy donors. Vbeta (60) and Jbeta (13) primers were used in the PCR. Here immunoSEQ multiplex PCR was the method, and the copy in TCRdb shows in-frame clones only, minus some. The profile shows roughly 120,000 clones, roughly 74% of them singletons. Sequencing input: PBMCs. The receptors come from a woman in her forties or fifties in good health and CMV-seropositive.

The CDR3 region is CASSEASTGELFF. Here the CDR3 DNA reads TGTGCCAGCAGTGAAGCGTCGACCGGGGAGCTGTTTTTT. The chain recombines TRBV2 with TRBJ2-2; D gene ambiguous. The ends were cut back, 0 bases at V and 5 bases at J, with 4 bases in the middle. The CDR3 is made up of 13 amino acids. The germline V gene has CDR1 SNHLY and CDR2 FYNNEI.

The V gene is TRBV7-2, the J gene TRBJ1-5; D unresolved. The CDR3 is 14 amino acids. The germline V gene encodes CDR1 SGHTA and CDR2 FQGNSA. Trimming left V 3 bases short and J 5 bases short, with 11 bases between. CDR3 sequence: CASSFYGSHQPQHF. Written as DNA, the CDR3 is TGTGCCAGCAGCTTCTACGGGAGCCATCAGCCCCAGCATTTT.

J is TRBJ1-1 and V is TRBV5-1; TRBD1 aligns across 7 bases. In germline, CDR1 is SGHRS, CDR2 YFSETQ. This CDR3 has 16 amino acids. J lost 1 base, V lost 3 bases, and 9 bases had no gene match. The CDR3 DNA follows: TGCGCCAGCAGCTCGGGGGACAGACCACCGAACACTGAAGCTTTCTTT. Amino acids: CASSSGDRPPNTEAFF.

The V call is TRBV7-9, the J call TRBJ2-5; 7 bases fit TRBD1. The CDR3 has 15 residues. CDR1 is SEHNR, CDR2 FQNEAQ, per germline (reference sequence). J gave up 2 bases and V 5 bases, and 8 bases lay outside the gene matches. The CDR3 sequence is CASSRQGAAQETQYF. DNA of the CDR3: TGTGCCAGCAGCCGACAGGGAGCAGCGCAAGAGACCCAGTACTTC.

This clone was detected many times. The J gene is TRBJ1-2, the V gene TRBV4-3; D perhaps matches TRBD1 (5 bases). V lost 0 bases, J lost 5 bases, and 13 bases lay in between. The CDR3 loop spans 15 amino acids. CDR1 is LGHNA, CDR2 YSLEER, per germline. CDR3 in amino acids: CASSQDQQVIYGYTF. CDR3 coding DNA: TGCGCCAGCAGCCAAGATCAACAGGTGATTTATGGCTACACCTTC.

V gene TRBV7-6 combines with J gene TRBJ2-1; D remains unclear. The CDR3 extends over 13 amino acids. V lost 0 bases and J 5 bases, leaving 5 bases between the germline ends. The germline CDR1 and CDR2 sequences are SGHVS and FNYEAQ. The CDR3, as DNA: TGTGCCAGCAGCTTAGCTCTAAACAATGAGCAGTTCTTC. It translates to CASSLALNNEQFF.

Worth noting for this clone: Relative to the germline gene, one junction end is altered; a read error may explain this. This rearrangement joins TRBV7-9 to TRBJ1-6; TRBD1 is a possible D gene (6 bases). This CDR3 comprises 15 residues. CDR1 and CDR2 (germline): SEHNR, FQNEAQ (reference sequence). CDR3: CSSSSRQADNSPLHF. CDR3 nucleotides: TGTTCCAGCAGCTCCCGACAGGCAGATAATTCACCCCTCCACTTT.

Here the CDR3 reads CASSVENGGGSGYTF. In DNA, the CDR3 is TGTGCCAGCAGCGTAGAGAACGGGGGGGGATCCGGCTACACCTTC. The chain links TRBV9 to TRBJ1-2; TRBD1 is a possible D gene (5 bases). V shed 0 bases and J shed 8 bases, with 17 bases lying between them. CDR3 length: 15 residues. The germline CDR1 and CDR2 sequences are SGDLS and YYNGEE.

The gene calls are TRBV12-5 and TRBJ1-1; no clear D gene. The V and J ends lost 5 bases and 1 base respectively, with 8 bases between them. Germline V gene lookup returns CDR1 LGHNT and CDR2 FRNRAP. The CDR3 runs to 13 residues. CDR3 DNA: TGTGCTAGTGGTGCTATATGGAACACTGAAGCTTTCTTT. Its translation is CASGAIWNTEAFF.

The genes are TRBV5-4 and TRBJ1-2, with a possible D match to TRBD1 (5 bases). The CDR3 runs 14 residues. Germline V lookup: CDR1 SGHNT, CDR2 YYREEE (reference sequence). V lost 4 bases, J lost 8 bases, and 18 bases lay in between. For the CDR3, the DNA is TGTGCCAGCAGCCAGCTGGGGCAGCCGGAGGGCTACACCTTC. It specifies CASSQLGQPEGYTF.

The sample holds a few counts of this clone. The chain employs TRBV9 and TRBJ1-2; D gene ambiguous. This CDR3 has 13 amino acids. Trimming cost V 0 bases and J 3 bases, with 6 bases left between them. Germline V CDR1 and CDR2: SGDLS, YYNGEE. CDR3 sequence: CASSVASHYGYTF. In DNA, the CDR3 is TGTGCCAGCAGCGTAGCCAGTCACTATGGCTACACCTTC.

The gene calls are TRBV2 and TRBJ1-2, with 10 bases identical to TRBD1. V was pared by 7 bases and J by 6 bases, with 5 bases of the junction left unmatched. This CDR3 region has 13 residues. Germline lookup yields CDR1 SNHLY and CDR2 FYNNEI. The CDR3: CASTKGTGDGYTF. The CDR3 DNA is TGTGCCAGCACCAAAGGGACAGGGGATGGCTACACCTTC.

The rearrangement uses TRBV2 and TRBJ1-5; 8 nucleotides line up with TRBD1. The CDR3 runs to 16 residues. Germline loops: CDR1 SNHLY, CDR2 FYNNEI. The trim removed 3 bases at V and 4 bases at J, leaving 8 bases unmatched. CDR3 in amino acids: CASSESAGGPNQPQHF. The CDR3, as DNA: TGTGCCAGCAGTGAGTCGGCAGGGGGCCCTAATCAGCCCCAGCATTTT.

CDR3 nucleotides: TGTGCCAGCAGCGTATTAGGGCAGGTCGAGGGCGGGGAGCTGTTTTTT. This encodes CASSVLGQVEGGELFF. This rearrangement joins TRBV9 to TRBJ2-2, with D possibly TRBD2 on 5 matching bases. Per germline, CDR1 SGDLS and CDR2 YYNGEE. The ends were cut back, 1 base at V and 7 bases at J, with 17 bases in the middle. The CDR3 consists of 16 residues.

This clone turned up a few times. One end of the junction is discordant with germline, which a read error may explain. The genes are TRBV2 and TRBJ2-1, with a possible D match to TRBD2 (6 bases). The CDR3 covers 12 residues. CDR1 and CDR2 from the germline V gene are SNHLY and FYNNEI. CDR3 bases: TGTGCCGTCCGGGACTCCGACAATGAGCAGTTCTTC. Translating it yields CAVRDSDNEQFF.

The chain is built from TRBV19 and TRBJ1-2; a weak D match, TRBD1 (5 bases). V lost 0 bases to trimming and J lost 3 bases, with 14 bases between them. Germline V CDR1 and CDR2: LNHDA, SQIVND (reference sequence). The CDR3 loop spans 16 amino acids. The CDR3 loop reads CASSIDLWGADYGYTF. In nucleotides, the CDR3 is TGTGCCAGTAGTATAGATCTCTGGGGCGCCGACTATGGCTACACCTTC.

This chain uses TRBV7-9 with TRBJ2-1; no clear D. The CDR3 covers 14 residues. The germline V gene has CDR1 SEHNR and CDR2 FQNEAQ (reference sequence). The V gene lost 6 bases and the J gene lost 6 bases, with 15 bases spanning the gap. The CDR3 reads CASSPTFIGNEQFF. In DNA, the CDR3 is TGTGCCAGCAGTCCCACCTTTATCGGCAATGAGCAGTTCTTC. The whole variable domain, remainder taken from reference TRBV7-9 and TRBJ2-1, is DTGVSQNPRHKITKRGQNVTFRCDPISEHNRLYWYRQTLGQGPEFLTYFQNEAQLEKSRLLSDRFSAERPKGSFSTLEIQRTEQGDSAMYLCASSPTFIGNEQFFGPGTRLTVL.

The rearrangement uses TRBV18 and TRBJ2-1; 8 bases align to TRBD2. This CDR3 is built from 17 residues. From germline, CDR1 is KGHSH and CDR2 LQKENI. V lost 3 bases, J lost 1 base, and 8 bases stayed unmatched. In nucleotides, the CDR3 is TGTGCCAGCTCACCTTCTGCTAGCGGGTTATCCTACAATGAGCAGTTCTTC. Translating gives CASSPSASGLSYNEQFF. Variable domain in full (rest from reference TRBV18 and TRBJ2-1): NAGVMQNPRHLVRRRGQEARLRCSPMKGHSHVYWYRQLPEEGLKFMVYLQKENIIDESGMPKERFSAEFPKEGPSILRIQQVVRGDSAAYFCASSPSASGLSYNEQFFGPGTRLTVL.

This clone has just a few counts. The rearrangement links TRBV7-2 to TRBJ2-1, with 10 bases fitting TRBD2. Germline V gene lookup returns CDR1 SGHTA and CDR2 FQGNSA. The CDR3 loop spans 15 amino acids. V lost 3 bases and J lost 3; bases outside the gene matches: 2. The CDR3 DNA reads as TGTGCCAGCAGCTTGACTAGCGGGCGCTACAATGAGCAGTTCTTC. Translated, it gives CASSLTSGRYNEQFF.

This sequence joins TRBV6-5 and TRBJ1-2; the D gene is possibly TRBD1 (6 bases). Per the germline V gene, CDR1 is MNHEY and CDR2 is SVGAGI. The germline V and J ends were trimmed by 0 bases and 4 bases, with 15 bases remaining between them. CDR3 length equals 16 residues. DNA for the CDR3: TGTGCCAGCAGTTACTCACCTAGGGGGACCGGCTATGGCTACACCTTC. Translating gives CASSYSPRGTGYGYTF.

This clone was seen a handful of times. The chain has TRBV29-1 and TRBJ2-7; the D is unclear. Trimming took off 5 bases at V and 3 bases at J, with 8 bases between the two ends. The CDR3 is made up of 11 amino acids. The germline V gene encodes CDR1 SQVTM and CDR2 ANQGSEA. The CDR3 DNA reads as TGCAGCGTTTTGACGGGCTACGAGCAGTACTTC. This codes for CSVLTGYEQYF.